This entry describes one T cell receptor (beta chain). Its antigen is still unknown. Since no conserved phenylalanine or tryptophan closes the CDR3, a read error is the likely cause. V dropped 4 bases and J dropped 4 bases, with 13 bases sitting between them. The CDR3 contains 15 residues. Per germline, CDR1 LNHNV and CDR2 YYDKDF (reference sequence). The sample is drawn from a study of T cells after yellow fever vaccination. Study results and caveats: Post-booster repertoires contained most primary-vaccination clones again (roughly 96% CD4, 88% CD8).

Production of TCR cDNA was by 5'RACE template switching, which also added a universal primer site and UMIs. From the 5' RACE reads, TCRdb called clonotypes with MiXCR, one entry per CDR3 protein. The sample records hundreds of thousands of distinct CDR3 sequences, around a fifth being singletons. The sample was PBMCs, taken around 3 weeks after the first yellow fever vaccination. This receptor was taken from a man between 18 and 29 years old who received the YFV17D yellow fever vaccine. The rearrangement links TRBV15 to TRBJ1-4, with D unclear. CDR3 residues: CATSKGSANNEKLFS. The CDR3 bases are TGTGCCACCAGCAAGGGCTCCGCTAATAATGAAAAACTGTTTTCT.